The rows below give T cell receptor beta chains drawn from one sample of a study of beta chain features in type 1 diabetes. Method: immunoSEQ multiplex PCR; TCRdb's copy keeps in-frame clones and lacks some. The repertoire holds hundreds of thousands of clones, with roughly an eighth as singletons. The sample consisted of naive CD4+ T cells from blood. The receptors here all came from a young man with type 1 diabetes. Each CDR3 is given with its conserved first and last residue. A D gene is named only where the DNA matches it firmly. Rows may omit the clone size; those that give it use once, few, many or a size class.

J	V	size	D	CDR3	DNA
TRBJ2-3	TRBV30	few	TRBD2	CAWTTSGSSTDTQYF	TGTGCCTGGACGACTAGCGGGAGCAGCACAGATACGCAGTATTTT
TRBJ2-7	TRBV11-1	once	TRBD2	CASSSRGTSRYEQYF	TGTGCCAGCAGCTCCCGCGGGACTAGCCGGTACGAGCAGTACTTC
TRBJ1-6	TRBV9	few	NA	CASSVGGFDDSPLHF	TGTGCCAGCAGCGTAGGAGGTTTCGATGATTCACCCCTCCACTTT
TRBJ2-3	TRBV5-1	NA	TRBD1	CASSPGGATDTQYF	TGCGCCAGCAGCCCAGGGGGCGCCACAGATACGCAGTATTTT
TRBJ1-1	TRBV7-9	few	NA	CASSPGIAAFF	TGTGCCAGCAGTCCAGGGATTGCGGCTTTCTTT
TRBJ2-7	TRBV4-1	NA	TRBD1	CASSQGDRGYEQYF	TGCGCCAGCAGCCAAGGGGACAGGGGTTACGAGCAGTACTTC
TRBJ2-3	TRBV28	few	NA	CASSSRGGTDTQYF	TGTGCCAGCAGTTCTAGAGGGGGCACAGATACGCAGTATTTT
TRBJ2-1	TRBV5-1	NA	TRBD1	CASSAGTVSYNEQFF	TGCGCCAGCAGCGCCGGGACAGTCTCCTACAATGAGCAGTTCTTC
TRBJ2-4	TRBV7-8	few	NA	CASSLRGRSPVENIQYF	TGTGCCAGCAGCTTAAGGGGACGTAGTCCGGTGGAAAACATTCAGTACTTC
TRBJ1-5	TRBV7-2	NA	NA	CASSSERGGGGGSQPQHF	TGTGCCAGCAGCTCCGAGCGTGGTGGGGGAGGCGGGAGTCAGCCCCAGCATTTT
TRBJ2-7	TRBV15	NA	NA	CATSKHGQTYEQYF	TGTGCCACCAGCAAACACGGGCAGACTTACGAGCAGTACTTC